The rows below give T cell receptor beta chains drawn from one sample of a study of blood T cell repertoires in COVID-19. Method: immunoSEQ multiplex PCR; TCRdb's copy keeps in-frame clones and lacks some. The table has around 100,000 clones, 85% seen once. Sequencing input: peripheral blood. The receptors derive from a human donor in a cohort sampled during active COVID-19. CDR3s include the opening cysteine and the closing phenylalanine or tryptophan. The D gene is left open where the match is weak. A clone size is listed for some rows: how often the clone was seen (once, few, many), or a class if it is expanded.

j_gene,d_gene,abundance,v_gene,CDR3aa,CDR3nt
TRBJ2-7,TRBD2,.,TRBV4-2,CASSQEGGLAVSYEQYF,TGTGCCAGCAGCCAAGAAGGGGGACTAGCGGTCTCCTACGAGCAGTACTTC
TRBJ2-5,TRBD2,.,TRBV4-3,CASSQERGGQETQYF,TGCGCCAGCAGCCAAGAGCGGGGGGGCCAAGAGACCCAGTACTTC
TRBJ2-3,TRBD2,.,TRBV11-3,CASSKGLADTDTQYF,TGTGCCAGCAGCAAAGGACTAGCGGACACAGATACGCAGTATTTT
TRBJ1-2,.,.,TRBV28,CASSLIGGANYGYTF,TGTGCCAGCAGTTTAATAGGGGGAGCTAACTATGGCTACACCTTC
TRBJ1-5,TRBD1,.,TRBV5-4,CASSLEPGTAWPQHF,TGTGCCAGCAGCTTGGAACCAGGGACAGCCTGGCCCCAGCATTTT
TRBJ2-1,.,.,TRBV11-2,CASGEGGEQFF,TGTGCCAGCGGGGAAGGAGGGGAGCAGTTCTTC
TRBJ2-2,TRBD1,few,TRBV5-1,CASSPQGAGELFF,TGCGCCAGCAGCCCACAGGGGGCCGGGGAGCTGTTTTTT
TRBJ1-4,.,.,TRBV6-6,CASSPAQREKKLFF,TGTGCCAGCAGTCCGGCCCAGCGGGAGAAAAAACTGTTTTTT
TRBJ2-7,.,.,TRBV4-1,CASSQVGNGAYEQYF,TGCGCCAGCAGCCAAGTTGGTAACGGGGCCTACGAGCAGTACTTC
TRBJ1-2,TRBD1,.,TRBV27,CASSLDRTGYSGYTF,TGTGCCAGCAGCCTTGACCGGACAGGGTATAGTGGCTACACCTTC
TRBJ2-5,TRBD2,.,TRBV5-1,CASSLAGGPETQYF,TGCGCCAGCAGCCTAGCGGGAGGGCCGGAGACCCAGTACTTC
TRBJ1-2,.,.,TRBV28,CASTYGGWGHGYTF,TGTGCCAGCACGTATGGAGGGTGGGGTCATGGCTACACCTTC
TRBJ1-1,.,.,TRBV2,CASSSDSKTEAFF,TGTGCCAGCAGTTCGGACAGCAAGACTGAAGCTTTCTTT
TRBJ2-4,.,once,TRBV7-2,CASAQHAENIQYF,TGTGCCAGCGCCCAGCATGCGGAAAACATTCAGTACTTC
TRBJ1-3,.,once,TRBV9,CASSVVGWQGWISSGNTIYF,TGTGCCAGCAGCGTAGTTGGGTGGCAGGGTTGGATCAGCTCTGGAAACACCATATATTTT
TRBJ1-1,.,.,TRBV19,CASSAGRGEAFF,TGTGCCAGTAGTGCAGGGCGCGGTGAAGCTTTCTTT
TRBJ2-7,TRBD2,.,TRBV4-2,CASSQESVGLAGVYEQYF,TGTGCCAGCAGCCAAGAATCCGTTGGCCTAGCGGGAGTCTACGAGCAGTACTTC
TRBJ2-5,TRBD2,.,TRBV12-5,CASGLAGGGQTQYF,TGTGCTAGTGGGTTAGCGGGGGGCGGGCAGACCCAGTACTTC
TRBJ2-3,.,.,TRBV7-2,CASSPQRSSTDTQYF,TGTGCCAGCAGCCCCCAGAGGAGTAGCACAGATACGCAGTATTTT
TRBJ1-1,TRBD1,.,TRBV5-1,CASSYRTGPSTEAFF,TGCGCCAGCAGCTACCGGACAGGGCCGAGCACTGAAGCTTTCTTT
TRBJ1-2,TRBD1,.,TRBV6-2/TRBV6-3,CASSYDRGVVGYTF,TGTGCCAGCAGTTACGACAGGGGAGTCGTTGGCTACACCTTC
TRBJ2-5,.,.,TRBV18,CASSPPGQSKETQYF,TGTGCCAGCTCACCACCGGGGCAGTCAAAAGAGACCCAGTACTTC
TRBJ1-1,.,.,TRBV7-9,CASSLEEGWDTEAFF,TGTGCCAGCAGCTTAGAAGAGGGCTGGGATACTGAAGCTTTCTTT
TRBJ2-3,.,.,TRBV2,CASSENRDTDTQYF,TGTGCCAGCAGTGAAAACAGGGACACAGATACGCAGTATTTT
TRBJ2-1,TRBD1,.,TRBV7-9,CASSLQADRVNEQFF,TGTGCCAGCAGCCTACAGGCGGACAGGGTCAATGAGCAGTTCTTC
TRBJ1-2,.,.,TRBV7-9,CASSLGNTGYGYTF,TGTGCCAGCAGCTTAGGTAACACGGGGTATGGCTACACCTTC